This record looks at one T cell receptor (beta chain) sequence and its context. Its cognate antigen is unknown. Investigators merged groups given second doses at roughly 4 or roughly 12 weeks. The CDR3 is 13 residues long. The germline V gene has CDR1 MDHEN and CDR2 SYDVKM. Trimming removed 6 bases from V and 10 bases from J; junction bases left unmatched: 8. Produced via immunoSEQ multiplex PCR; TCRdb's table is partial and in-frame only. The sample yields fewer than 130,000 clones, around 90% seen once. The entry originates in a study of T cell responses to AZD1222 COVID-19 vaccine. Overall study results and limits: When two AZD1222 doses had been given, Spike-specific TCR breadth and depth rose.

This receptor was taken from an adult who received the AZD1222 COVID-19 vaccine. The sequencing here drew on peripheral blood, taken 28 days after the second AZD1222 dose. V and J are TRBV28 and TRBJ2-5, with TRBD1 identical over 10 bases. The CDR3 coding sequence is TGTGCCAGCAGAGTCCGGGACAGGGGAATCCAGTACTTC. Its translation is CASRVRDRGIQYF.